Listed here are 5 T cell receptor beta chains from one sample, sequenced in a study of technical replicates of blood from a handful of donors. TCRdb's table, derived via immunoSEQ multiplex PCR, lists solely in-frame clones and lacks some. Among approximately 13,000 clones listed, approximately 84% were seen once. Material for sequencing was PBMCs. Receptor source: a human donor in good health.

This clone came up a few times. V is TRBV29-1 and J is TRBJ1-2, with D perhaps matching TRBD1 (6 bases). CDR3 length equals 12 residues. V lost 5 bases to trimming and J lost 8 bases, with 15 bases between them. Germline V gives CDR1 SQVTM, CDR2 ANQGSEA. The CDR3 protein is CSVTPRQVGYTF. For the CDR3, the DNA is TGCAGCGTTACCCCCCGACAGGTGGGCTACACCTTC.

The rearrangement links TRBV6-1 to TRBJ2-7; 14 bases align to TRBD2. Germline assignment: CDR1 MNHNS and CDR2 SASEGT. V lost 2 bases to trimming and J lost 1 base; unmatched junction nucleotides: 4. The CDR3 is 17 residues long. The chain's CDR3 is CASSEPGLAGVSYEQYF. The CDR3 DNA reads TGTGCCAGCAGTGAACCGGGACTAGCGGGAGTGTCCTACGAGCAGTACTTC.

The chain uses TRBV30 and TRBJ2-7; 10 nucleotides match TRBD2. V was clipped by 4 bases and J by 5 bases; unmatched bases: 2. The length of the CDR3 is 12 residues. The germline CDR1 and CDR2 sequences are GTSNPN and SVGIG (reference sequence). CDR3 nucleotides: TGTGCCTGGACCGGGACTAGCGACGAGCAGTACTTC. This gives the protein CAWTGTSDEQYF.

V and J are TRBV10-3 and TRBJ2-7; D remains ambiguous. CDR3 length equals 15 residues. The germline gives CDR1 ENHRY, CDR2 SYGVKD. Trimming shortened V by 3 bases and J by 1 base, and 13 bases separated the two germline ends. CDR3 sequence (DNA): TGTGCCATCAGTGACTTTATGAGCGAGTCCTACGAGCAGTACTTC. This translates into CAISDFMSESYEQYF.

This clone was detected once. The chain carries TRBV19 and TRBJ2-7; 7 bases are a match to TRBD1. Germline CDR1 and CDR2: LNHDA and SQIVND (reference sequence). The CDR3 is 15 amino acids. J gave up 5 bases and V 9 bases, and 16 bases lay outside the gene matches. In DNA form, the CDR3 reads TGTGCCAGCAGGATGGGGGACAGCCCTGCGAACGAGCAGTACTTC. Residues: CASRMGDSPANEQYF.